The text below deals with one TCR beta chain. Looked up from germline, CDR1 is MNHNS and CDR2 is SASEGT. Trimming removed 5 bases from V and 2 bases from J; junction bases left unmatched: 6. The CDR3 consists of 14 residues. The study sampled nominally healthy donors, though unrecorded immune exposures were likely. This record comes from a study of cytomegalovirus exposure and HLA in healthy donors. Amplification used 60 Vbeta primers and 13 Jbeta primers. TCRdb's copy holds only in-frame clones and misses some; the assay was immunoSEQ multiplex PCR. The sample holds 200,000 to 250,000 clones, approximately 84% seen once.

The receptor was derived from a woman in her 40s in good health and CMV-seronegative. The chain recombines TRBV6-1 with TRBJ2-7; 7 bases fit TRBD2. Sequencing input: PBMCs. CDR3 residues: CASSTRRGTYEQYF. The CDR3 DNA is TGTGCCAGCAGTACCCGGCGGGGGACCTACGAGCAGTACTTC.